This T cell receptor gamma chain was obtained from a study of γδ T cells in repeated Plasmodium falciparum infection. About the study: Malaria-naive adults were infected with P. falciparum NF54 four times over about 600 days. Malian repertoires were sampled cross-sectionally without transmission and longitudinally through febrile malaria. General study results and limits: The Malian cohort came from a small rural village of predominantly one ethnic group.

TCRdb used CATT to re-call clones from the multiplex PCR reads. The sample has roughly 24,000 gamma-chain clones, about 3% seen once. This clone was detected a few times. Its specificity is unknown. This DNA translates differently at residue 13 from the TCRdb protein, which is that of a much larger clone; a read error is likely, and the protein shown is the DNA's own translation. The origin of this receptor is a pool of human donors (malaria-infected and uninfected, not separated). The sample consisted of gamma-delta T cells from blood.

CDR3 sequence (DNA): TGTGCCACCTGGGATGGGCCGGGTCGGTATTATAAGGAACTCTTT. It translates to CATWDGPGRYYKELF. Called V gene: TRGV4; the J gene was not called. CDR3 length: 15 residues. Germline CDR1 EGSTGY, CDR2 YDSYTSSV.